These 15 T cell receptor beta chains came from one sample sequenced in a study of cytomegalovirus exposure and HLA in healthy donors. Produced via immunoSEQ multiplex PCR; TCRdb's table is partial and in-frame only. The sample holds tens of thousands of clones, approximately 94% seen once. The sequencing input was PBMCs. All receptors come from a woman in her late teens or twenties in good health and CMV-seropositive.

This chain joins TRBV30 and TRBJ1-5; 11 positions match TRBD1. Germline lookup yields CDR1 GTSNPN and CDR2 SVGIG (reference sequence). J gave up 1 base and V 0 bases, and 5 bases lay outside the gene matches. The CDR3 consists of 17 residues. The CDR3 protein is CAWSVKDRGLSNQPQHF. The CDR3 DNA reads as TGTGCCTGGAGTGTAAAGGACAGGGGGCTAAGCAATCAGCCCCAGCATTTT.

The genes are TRBV11-2 and TRBJ1-5, with 10 bases lining up with TRBD1. Losses at the gene ends were 3 bases for V and 11 bases for J; bases not matched to a gene: 7. The germline gives CDR1 SGHAT, CDR2 FQNNGV. The length of the CDR3 is 14 residues. The CDR3 reads CASSFERDRGSQHF. The CDR3 DNA sequence: TGTGCCAGCAGCTTCGAAAGGGACAGGGGTTCCCAGCATTTT.

This chain links TRBV27 with TRBJ2-3, with 13 bases aligning to TRBD2. Germline assignment: CDR1 MNHEY and CDR2 SMNVEV (reference sequence). This CDR3 spans 16 amino acids. Trimming at V came to 5 bases and at J to 4 bases, leaving 6 bases not matched to a gene. CDR3 in DNA: TGTGCCAGCAGTCGCCGGACTAGCGGGGGTGCAGATACGCAGTATTTT. It specifies CASSRRTSGGADTQYF.

The genes are TRBV28 and TRBJ2-3; TRBD1 might be the D (5 bases). Germline values: CDR1 MDHEN, CDR2 SYDVKM. V was shortened by 3 bases and J by 1 base, with 11 bases between the two germline ends. This CDR3 region has 15 residues. This CDR3 reads CASSFRALGTDTQYF. For the CDR3, the DNA is TGTGCCAGCAGTTTCAGGGCTCTTGGCACAGATACGCAGTATTTT.

The genes are TRBV7-9 and TRBJ2-1; 10 bases line up with TRBD2. Per the germline V gene, CDR1 is SEHNR and CDR2 is FQNEAQ (reference sequence). The V segment lost 4 bases and the J segment 5 bases; nucleotides outside the gene matches: 2. The CDR3 covers 14 residues. In DNA, the CDR3 is TGTGCCAGCAGCTCACTAGCGGGAAACAATGAGCAGTTCTTC. Translating it yields CASSSLAGNNEQFF. The complete variable domain, with remaining parts taken from reference TRBV7-9 and TRBJ2-1, reads DTGVSQNPRHKITKRGQNVTFRCDPISEHNRLYWYRQTLGQGPEFLTYFQNEAQLEKSRLLSDRFSAERPKGSFSTLEIQRTEQGDSAMYLCASSSLAGNNEQFFGPGTRLTVL.

The V gene is TRBV27, the J gene TRBJ2-5; tentative D call: TRBD1 (6 bases). Deletions cut 5 bases from V and 7 bases from J, with 14 bases between. This CDR3 has 13 residues. Germline CDR1 reads MNHEY; CDR2 reads SMNVEV (reference sequence). CDR3 in DNA: TGTGCCAGCAGTAAAGCAGGGGCCTCGACCCAGTACTTC. Its translation is CASSKAGASTQYF.

J is TRBJ1-1 and V is TRBV28; possible D gene TRBD1, 5 bases. Trimming cost V 6 bases and J 4 bases, with 9 bases left between them. Germline values: CDR1 MDHEN, CDR2 SYDVKM. The CDR3 is 12 amino acids. The CDR3: CASSQGGTEAFF. CDR3 DNA sequence: TGTGCCAGCAGCCAGGGTGGCACTGAAGCTTTCTTT.

The chain links TRBV25-1 to TRBJ1-1, with D maybe TRBD1 (5 bases). Germline V CDR1 and CDR2: MGHDK, SYGVNS. This CDR3 is 17 amino acids long. The ends were cut back, 0 bases at V and 4 bases at J, with 18 bases in the middle. The CDR3 nucleotides are TGTGCCAGCAGTGAATATTGGGACTCAATTTCCGGCACTGAAGCTTTCTTT. Translation gives CASSEYWDSISGTEAFF.

The V call is TRBV5-6, the J call TRBJ2-1; D is undetermined. Between the trimmed V and J ends, which lost 7 bases and 5 bases, there was a span of 13 bases. Germline V gene lookup returns CDR1 SGHDT and CDR2 YYEEEE. The CDR3 has 13 residues. The CDR3 region has the DNA TGTGCCAGCGCAAAGCGTCCTGACAATGAGCAGTTCTTC. Amino acids: CASAKRPDNEQFF.

This chain joins TRBV18 and TRBJ1-1, with 8 bases lining up with TRBD1. The V gene end was trimmed by 5 bases and the J gene end by 4 bases; junction bases not matched to a gene: 3. Germline V gene data show CDR1 as KGHSH and CDR2 as LQKENI. CDR3 length: 13 amino acids. The CDR3 region has the DNA TGTGCCAGCTCAGGTACAGGGGGCACTGAAGCTTTCTTT. Translation: CASSGTGGTEAFF.

The gene calls are TRBV15 and TRBJ1-5; TRBD1 matches 11 bases. The CDR3 covers 15 residues. CDR1 is LNHNV, CDR2 YYDKDF, per germline (reference sequence). Trimming removed 6 bases from V and 7 bases from J; junction bases left unmatched: 8. CDR3 in DNA: TGTGCCACCAGTCCGGACAGGGGGCCATGGCAGCCCCAGCATTTT. Amino acids: CATSPDRGPWQPQHF.

The chain carries TRBV19 and TRBJ2-1; 11 bases align to TRBD2. The CDR3 runs 15 residues. The germline V gene has CDR1 LNHDA and CDR2 SQIVND (reference sequence). After removal of 6 bases from V and 2 bases from J, the junction contained 3 bases not matched to a gene. CDR3 sequence: CASRILAGAYNEQFF. The CDR3 region has the DNA TGTGCCAGTAGGATACTAGCGGGAGCCTACAATGAGCAGTTCTTC.

This chain connects TRBV7-2 to TRBJ2-7, with 11 bases matching TRBD2. The CDR3 loop spans 19 amino acids. Germline values: CDR1 SGHTA, CDR2 FQGNSA. V shed 2 bases, J shed 2 bases, and the junction held 14 bases outside the gene matches. In DNA form, the CDR3 reads TGTGCCAGCAGCTTATCTATCGGGCTAGCGGGAGGAGTCGCCTACGAGCAGTACTTC. Translated: CASSLSIGLAGGVAYEQYF.

V gene TRBV6-5 combines with J gene TRBJ1-1; D not resolved. Germline assignment: CDR1 MNHEY and CDR2 SVGAGI. This CDR3 is 15 amino acids long. V was trimmed by 5 bases and J by 5 bases, leaving 18 bases between them. The CDR3 is CASSPRTGAGTEAFF. In DNA form, the CDR3 reads TGTGCCAGCAGTCCCCGAACGGGAGCCGGAACTGAAGCTTTCTTT.

V gene TRBV7-8 combines with J gene TRBJ2-1; a possible D gene is TRBD1 (5 bases). The germline V gene encodes CDR1 SGHVS and CDR2 FQNEAQ. CDR3 length equals 17 residues. The germline V and J ends were trimmed by 1 base and 4 bases, with 17 bases remaining between them. CDR3 nucleotide sequence: TGTGCCAGCAGCTTAGAGACTGCCAGAGCAGGGTACAATGAGCAGTTCTTC. Protein sequence: CASSLETARAGYNEQFF.